This is a list of T cell receptor beta chains from one sample in a study of Tregs in tolerant kidney transplant recipients. Sequencing used immunoSEQ multiplex PCR; TCRdb keeps in-frame clones, though not all of them. The data contain some 70,000 clones, roughly 91% of them singletons. The specimen was CD4+ T cells from blood, collected before the transplant. These receptors originate from a human donor who received a combined kidney and bone marrow transplant. Each CDR3 is given with its conserved first and last residue. D genes are given only for firm matches. The size of a clone is reported for some rows only, either as once, few or many, or as a class for expanded clones.

CDR3 DNA	CDR3 protein	D gene	clone size	J gene	V gene
TGTGCTAGCAGTAAAGAGGCGGGTCCGGGATACGAGCAGTACTTC	CASSKEAGPGYEQYF	-	-	TRBJ2-7	TRBV7-7
TGTGCCTGGAGTGGTGGGGGGGATGGCTACACCTTC	CAWSGGGDGYTF	-	few	TRBJ1-2	TRBV30
TGTGCCAGCAGTGGTCCGGGGACTTGGGAGACCCAGTACTTC	CASSGPGTWETQYF	-	-	TRBJ2-5	TRBV27
TGTGCCAGCAGCGGGAGCCTAATCTACGAGCAGTACTTC	CASSGSLIYEQYF	-	-	TRBJ2-7	TRBV28
TGTGCCAGCAGCCAGGAGGCCTGGACAGGGGGCAATAGTAATGAAAAACTGTTTTTT	CASSQEAWTGGNSNEKLFF	TRBD1	-	TRBJ1-4	TRBV4-2
TGTGCCAGCAGTAGCTCGGGAGCGGGAGTTGGAGATACGCAGTATTTT	CASSSSGAGVGDTQYF	TRBD2	-	TRBJ2-3	TRBV2
TGTGCCAGCAGCATATCCGGGACTAGGGGCGCCTACAATGAGCAGTTCTTC	CASSISGTRGAYNEQFF	TRBD2	-	TRBJ2-1	TRBV9
TGTGTCAGCAGCCCACCAGGGTACTATGGCTACACCTTC	CVSSPPGYYGYTF	-	-	TRBJ1-2	TRBV28
TGCGTCAGCAGCCAAGGAGCGGGAGGCCCCCTTTCCTACGAGCAGTACTTC	CVSSQGAGGPLSYEQYF	TRBD2	-	TRBJ2-7	TRBV4-3
TGTGCCAGCAGTGAGGGCGCCACCTACGAGCAGTACTTC	CASSEGATYEQYF	-	-	TRBJ2-7	TRBV25-1
TGTGCCAGCAGTTTACGGGACAGGGTGAACACTGAAGCTTTCTTT	CASSLRDRVNTEAFF	TRBD1	few	TRBJ1-1	TRBV27
TGTGCCAGCAGCTTAGTCTCTAGCGGGAGAAGACAAGAGACCCAGTACTTC	CASSLVSSGRRQETQYF	TRBD2	-	TRBJ2-5	TRBV7-6
TGCGCCAGCAGTGAGTCGAGCGGGAGAGTATACGAGCAGTACTTC	CASSESSGRVYEQYF	TRBD2	few	TRBJ2-7	TRBV10-1
TGCGCCACCCAGCGGGACAGGGCAAATGAGCAGTTCTTC	CATQRDRANEQFF	TRBD1	-	TRBJ2-1	TRBV5-1
TGTGCCAGCTCACCACCGCTGACAGGCAGTGGCTACACCTTC	CASSPPLTGSGYTF	-	-	TRBJ1-2	TRBV18
TGTGCCAGCAGTTTATACATGCCGGGACTAGCGGGCAAAACAGATACGCAGTATTTT	CASSLYMPGLAGKTDTQYF	TRBD2	-	TRBJ2-3	TRBV27
TGTGCCAGCAGTGAAATACAGGGAGAGGGCTATGGCTACACCTTC	CASSEIQGEGYGYTF	-	-	TRBJ1-2	TRBV6-1
TGCAGCGTTGCCGGGAGGGGGATTAACTATGGCTACACCTTC	CSVAGRGINYGYTF	-	-	TRBJ1-2	TRBV29-1
TGTGCCAGCAGGGCAGGGTTCACCTACGAGCAGTACTTC	CASRAGFTYEQYF	-	-	TRBJ2-7	TRBV2
TGTGCCAGCAGCTTAGTGACTTCTACAAAGAATGAGCAGTTCTTC	CASSLVTSTKNEQFF	-	-	TRBJ2-1	TRBV7-9
TGCGCCAGCAGTGAACTAGCGGGAGTCTCGGATACGCAGTATTTT	CASSELAGVSDTQYF	TRBD2	-	TRBJ2-3	TRBV10-1
TGTGCCAGCAGCCAGGACTACCTTTCCACAGATACGCAGTATTTT	CASSQDYLSTDTQYF	-	-	TRBJ2-3	TRBV7-2
TGCGCCAGCAGCGCACCCGCAGGGGATTACTACAATGAGCAGTTCTTC	CASSAPAGDYYNEQFF	-	-	TRBJ2-1	TRBV5-1
TGTGCCAGCTCACCACGGTCGGGTCAGTACGAGCAGTACTTC	CASSPRSGQYEQYF	-	-	TRBJ2-7	TRBV18
TGTGCCAGCAGCCCCGGACTAGCGCGAGTTGAGACCCAGTACTTC	CASSPGLARVETQYF	TRBD2	-	TRBJ2-5	TRBV6-5
TGTGCCAGCAGAAGGGGACAGGGGGCGATTGGGGCCAACGTCCTGACTTTC	CASRRGQGAIGANVLTF	TRBD1	-	TRBJ2-6	TRBV9
TGTGCCAGCAGTTTAAACGCAGGGGGCAACTACGAGCAGTACTTC	CASSLNAGGNYEQYF	TRBD1	-	TRBJ2-7	TRBV27
TGCGCCAGCAGCTTGGCCGGGTTAGGAAACACTGAAGCTTTCTTT	CASSLAGLGNTEAFF	-	-	TRBJ1-1	TRBV5-1
TGTGCCTGGAAAGTAACAGGGGCCTACGAGCAGTACTTC	CAWKVTGAYEQYF	TRBD1	-	TRBJ2-7	TRBV30
TGTGCCTGGAGTGTAATGGGACAGGGAACATCCTACGAGCAGTACTTC	CAWSVMGQGTSYEQYF	TRBD1	-	TRBJ2-7	TRBV30
TGTGCCAGTAGTATAGATCATAATAGTCTGGGGCACAAAGGTGAGCAGTTCTTC	CASSIDHNSLGHKGEQFF	-	few	TRBJ2-1	TRBV19
TGTGCCAGCAGGGGTGATGGGGGGGAGCAGTTCTTC	CASRGDGGEQFF	-	-	TRBJ2-1	TRBV11-2
TGTGCCAGCAGTTTCTCGAACACCGGGGAGCTGTTTTTT	CASSFSNTGELFF	-	-	TRBJ2-2	TRBV28
TGTGCCAGCAGTGGCTATATAGCGGGAGGGCAGTCAGATACGCAGTATTTT	CASSGYIAGGQSDTQYF	TRBD2	once	TRBJ2-3	TRBV25-1
TGTGCCAGCAGCACCTACAGCACTGAAGCTTTCTTT	CASSTYSTEAFF	-	-	TRBJ1-1	TRBV5-6
TGTGCCAGCAGCTTGGCAAGTAGGGGACAGGGTGCGTTCTTC	CASSLASRGQGAFF	TRBD1	-	TRBJ2-1	TRBV5-8
TGTGCCAGCAGCGTCGAGACTAGCGGGAGTTCGAATGAGCAGTTCTTC	CASSVETSGSSNEQFF	TRBD2	-	TRBJ2-1	TRBV11-3
TGTGCCAGCAGCTTAGAGTACTGGAGCACAGATACGCAGTATTTT	CASSLEYWSTDTQYF	-	-	TRBJ2-3	TRBV11-2
TGTGCCAGCAGCGTTAGCGGGAGTGGTTTGGTCAGGACAGATACGCAGTATTTT	CASSVSGSGLVRTDTQYF	TRBD2	-	TRBJ2-3	TRBV9
TGTGCCTGGAGTTACCTAGCGGGAGAGGAAAGAGAGACCCAGTACTTC	CAWSYLAGEERETQYF	TRBD2	-	TRBJ2-5	TRBV30
TGCGCCAGCAGCCAAGTGACAGGTTATGACGATACGCAGTATTTT	CASSQVTGYDDTQYF	-	-	TRBJ2-3	TRBV4-3
TGTGCCAGCAGCTCCCGGGAGGGCGGGCCCTACGAGCAGTACTTC	CASSSREGGPYEQYF	TRBD2	-	TRBJ2-7	TRBV7-2
TGTGCCAGCAGTTTGACTAGCGGGATCTACGAGCAGTACTTC	CASSLTSGIYEQYF	TRBD2	-	TRBJ2-7	TRBV28
TGCAGCGGGAGTCCCCACGAGCAGTACTTC	CSGSPHEQYF	-	few	TRBJ2-7	TRBV29-1
TGTGCCACCAGTTTAGCGGGAGCTTACAATGAGCAGTTCTTC	CATSLAGAYNEQFF	TRBD2	-	TRBJ2-1	TRBV15
TGTGCTAGCAGCCCAAGCGGGAGCCCCACCGGGGAGCTGTTTTTT	CASSPSGSPTGELFF	TRBD2	once	TRBJ2-2	TRBV7-7
TGTGCCAGCAGCTTGTTAGCGGGGCCCCACGAGCAGTACTTC	CASSLLAGPHEQYF	TRBD2	-	TRBJ2-7	TRBV7-9